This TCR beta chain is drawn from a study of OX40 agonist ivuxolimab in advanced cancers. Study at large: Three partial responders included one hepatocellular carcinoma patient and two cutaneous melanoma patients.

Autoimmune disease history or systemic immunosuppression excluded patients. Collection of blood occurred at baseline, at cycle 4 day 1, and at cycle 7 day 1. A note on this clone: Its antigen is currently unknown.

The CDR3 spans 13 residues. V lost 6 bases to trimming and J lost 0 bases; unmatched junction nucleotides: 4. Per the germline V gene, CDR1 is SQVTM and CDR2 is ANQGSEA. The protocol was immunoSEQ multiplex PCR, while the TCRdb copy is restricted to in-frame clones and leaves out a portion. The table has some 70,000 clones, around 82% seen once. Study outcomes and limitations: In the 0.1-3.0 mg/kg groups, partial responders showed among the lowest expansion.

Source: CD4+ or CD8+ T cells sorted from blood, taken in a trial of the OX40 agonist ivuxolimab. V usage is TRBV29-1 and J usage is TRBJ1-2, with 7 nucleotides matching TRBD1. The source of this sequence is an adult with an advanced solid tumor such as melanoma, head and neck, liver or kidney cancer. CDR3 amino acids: CSVRDSTNYGYTF. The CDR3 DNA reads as TGCAGCGTCAGGGACAGCACTAACTATGGCTACACCTTC.